The sequence of this T cell receptor (beta chain) was determined in a study of T cell responses to AZD1222 COVID-19 vaccine. Sequenced by immunoSEQ multiplex PCR; TCRdb stores in-frame clones only, minus some. The sample lists roughly 120,000 clones; about 90% were seen once. Points from the study as a whole: In a largely white British group with more females than males, clonal diversity was possibly underestimated. Mapped onto spike, vaccine-associated CD4 TCRs spanned it and were dominant at 160-218 and 743-854. There were repertoire samples only from the period after the peak T cell response.

Trimming cost V 5 bases and J 10 bases; bases outside gene matches: 7. The CDR3 runs 14 residues. Germline V gene lookup returns CDR1 LGHDT and CDR2 YNNKEL (reference sequence). About this clone: Its matching antigen is unknown.

The specimen was peripheral blood, collected on day 0 of AZD1222 vaccination. The J gene is TRBJ1-6, the V gene TRBV3-1 (or the pseudogene TRBV3-2); 8 bases are shared with TRBD1. The source of this sequence is an adult in good health. The CDR3 DNA reads TGTGCCAGCAGCTCGCAGGGGGCCCCCTCACCCCTCCACTTT. Translation: CASSSQGAPSPLHF.